The rows below give T cell receptor beta chains drawn from one sample of a study of blood T cell repertoires in COVID-19. Sequencing was performed with immunoSEQ multiplex PCR; in TCRdb, only in-frame clones are kept and a portion is missing. The table lists roughly 250,000 clones, about 88% of them singletons, with about 2.1% in the top ten. Sample: peripheral blood. Receptors originate from a woman between 35 and 50 years old who had recovered from COVID-19. CDR3s include the opening cysteine and the closing phenylalanine or tryptophan. The D gene is left open where the match is weak. Clone size appears in some rows only: once, few, many, or a class for an expanded clone.

NA,TRBV18,few,TRBJ2-7,CASSPDRSSYEQYF,TGTGCCAGCTCACCAGACAGGTCCTCCTACGAGCAGTACTTC
NA,TRBV18,NA,TRBJ2-3,CASSPPSTDTQYF,TGTGCCAGCTCACCACCGAGTACAGATACGCAGTATTTT
TRBD1,TRBV28,NA,TRBJ1-5,CASSQDREGLFRQPQHF,TGTGCCAGCAGTCAGGACAGGGAAGGTCTATTCCGTCAGCCCCAGCATTTT
NA,TRBV19,NA,TRBJ2-3,CASSMARGPGDTQYF,TGTGCCAGTAGTATGGCAAGAGGCCCTGGAGATACGCAGTATTTT
TRBD1,TRBV6-5,NA,TRBJ1-3,CASRSDRAGTIYF,TGTGCCAGCAGGTCGGACAGGGCGGGCACCATATATTTT
TRBD2,TRBV4-3,NA,TRBJ2-7,CASSQDEVLGGSLYEQYF,TGCGCCAGCAGCCAAGATGAAGTTTTAGGCGGGAGTCTCTACGAGCAGTACTTC
NA,TRBV4-2,once,TRBJ1-4,CASSQAQQATNEKLFF,TGTGCCAGCAGCCAAGCGCAACAGGCAACTAATGAAAAACTGTTTTTT
NA,TRBV13,NA,TRBJ1-4,CASSLGSREKLFF,TGTGCCAGCAGCTTAGGGAGTCGGGAAAAACTGTTTTTT
TRBD2,TRBV19,NA,TRBJ2-1,CASSNPSGLAGNEQFF,TGTGCCAGTAGTAATCCCTCAGGACTAGCTGGAAATGAGCAGTTCTTC
TRBD1,TRBV25-1,NA,TRBJ2-1,CASSAPGTGSYNEQFF,TGTGCCAGCAGTGCCCCTGGGACAGGTTCCTACAATGAGCAGTTCTTC
NA,TRBV6-2/TRBV6-3,NA,TRBJ2-7,CASSGQGGRSEQYF,TGTGCCAGCAGCGGTCAGGGGGGACGAAGCGAGCAGTACTTC
NA,TRBV15,NA,TRBJ2-3,CATSRDRGVADTQYF,TGTGCCACCAGCAGAGATCGCGGGGTGGCAGATACGCAGTATTTT
NA,TRBV19,NA,TRBJ1-5,CASSTPPAGAQHF,TGTGCCAGTAGTACACCCCCAGCGGGAGCCCAGCATTTT
NA,TRBV13,NA,TRBJ1-6,CASRETGNTYNSPLHF,TGTGCCAGCAGGGAAACAGGGAACACCTATAATTCACCCCTCCACTTT
TRBD1,TRBV19,NA,TRBJ1-5,CASSPRTGVNNQPQHF,TGTGCCAGTAGTCCTCGGACAGGGGTGAACAATCAGCCCCAGCATTTT
TRBD2,TRBV6-5,NA,TRBJ2-7,CASSSLGGRMYEQYF,TGTGCCAGCAGTTCCCTCGGCGGGAGGATGTACGAGCAGTACTTC
NA,TRBV4-2,NA,TRBJ1-4,CASSQSRGSTNEKLFF,TGTGCCAGCAGCCAATCGCGGGGTTCAACTAATGAAAAACTGTTTTTT
TRBD1,TRBV5-5,NA,TRBJ2-7,CASSLEVGYRGSTYEQYF,TGTGCCAGCAGCTTGGAGGTAGGGTACAGGGGATCTACCTACGAGCAGTACTTC
NA,TRBV27,NA,TRBJ1-1,CASRLDSRNTEAFF,TGTGCCAGCAGGCTGGACAGTCGCAACACTGAAGCTTTCTTT
TRBD2,TRBV2,NA,TRBJ2-3,CASSDEGSGATDTQYF,TGTGCCAGCAGTGACGAGGGTAGCGGGGCCACAGATACGCAGTATTTT
TRBD1,TRBV7-2,NA,TRBJ1-5,CASSFDRANQPQHF,TGTGCCAGCAGCTTCGACAGGGCCAATCAGCCCCAGCATTTT
NA,TRBV30,NA,TRBJ2-1,CAWRYQGGYNEQFF,TGTGCCTGGAGGTACCAAGGGGGATACAATGAGCAGTTCTTC
NA,TRBV18,once,TRBJ2-1,CASSPIKLGGYNEQFF,TGTGCCAGCTCCCCTATAAAGTTAGGGGGATACAATGAGCAGTTCTTC
NA,TRBV12-3/TRBV12-4,NA,TRBJ2-7,CASSRLGGAGQYF,TGTGCCAGCAGTCGCCTTGGGGGGGCGGGGCAGTACTTC
NA,TRBV30,once,TRBJ1-6,CAWSTGAGGNSPLHF,TGTGCCTGGTCGACGGGAGCAGGAGGAAATTCACCCCTCCACTTT
TRBD1,TRBV24-1,NA,TRBJ2-1,CATSDAGTDYNEQFF,TGTGCCACCAGTGATGCCGGGACAGACTACAATGAGCAGTTCTTC
TRBD2,TRBV3-1/TRBV3-2,NA,TRBJ2-3,CASSQGGGGTGNTQYF,TGTGCCAGCAGCCAAGGTGGCGGGGGGACGGGGAATACGCAGTATTTT
TRBD2,TRBV7-2,NA,TRBJ2-2,CASSFGTSGTGELFF,TGTGCCAGCAGCTTCGGGACTAGCGGCACCGGGGAGCTGTTTTTT
TRBD1,TRBV19,NA,TRBJ1-2,CASSKLPGQANYGYTF,TGTGCCAGTAGCAAATTACCGGGACAGGCTAACTATGGCTACACCTTC
NA,TRBV12-3/TRBV12-4,few,TRBJ2-2,CASSLAPSGELFF,TGTGCCAGCAGTTTAGCGCCCAGCGGGGAGCTGTTTTTT
NA,TRBV6-2/TRBV6-3,NA,TRBJ2-5,CASSYGGTQETQYF,TGTGCCAGCAGTTACGGAGGGACCCAAGAGACCCAGTACTTC
NA,TRBV28,NA,TRBJ2-1,CASSFGSWEEQFF,TGTGCCAGCAGTTTTGGTAGCTGGGAGGAGCAGTTCTTC
NA,TRBV5-1,NA,TRBJ1-3,CASSSGYSGNTIYF,TGCGCCAGCAGCTCGGGTTACTCTGGAAACACCATATATTTT
NA,TRBV27,NA,TRBJ2-2,CASTLGTGFANTGELFF,TGTGCCAGCACCCTAGGTACAGGGTTCGCGAACACCGGGGAGCTGTTTTTT
TRBD1,TRBV9,NA,TRBJ1-5,CASSATGGGQPQHF,TGTGCCAGCAGCGCCACAGGGGGCGGGCAGCCCCAGCATTTT
NA,TRBV9,once,TRBJ2-3,CASSVAPGRGWGTDTQYF,TGTGCCAGCAGCGTAGCACCCGGGAGAGGGTGGGGCACAGATACGCAGTATTTT
NA,TRBV7-9,NA,TRBJ2-2,CASSLVQVTGELFF,TGTGCCAGCAGCTTAGTACAGGTCACCGGGGAGCTGTTTTTT
NA,TRBV7-2,NA,TRBJ1-3,CASSLEPSIGVEPGNTIYF,TGTGCCAGCAGCTTAGAACCCTCCATCGGGGTTGAACCAGGAAACACCATATATTTT
TRBD1,TRBV5-5,NA,TRBJ1-2,CASSMTGPNYGYTF,TGTGCCAGCAGCATGACAGGGCCTAACTATGGCTACACCTTC
NA,TRBV24-1,NA,TRBJ1-2,CATSDSTVNYGYTF,TGTGCCACCAGTGACTCGACAGTAAACTATGGCTACACCTTC
NA,TRBV3-1/TRBV3-2,NA,TRBJ1-1,CASSLCNRVAFF,TGTGCCAGCAGCCTATGCAACCGGGTGGCTTTCTTT
TRBD2,TRBV6-1,NA,TRBJ2-5,CASSFQGGQETQYF,TGTGCCAGCAGTTTCCAGGGAGGGCAAGAGACCCAGTACTTC
TRBD1,TRBV27,NA,TRBJ1-3,CASSLRGTDSGNTIYF,TGTGCCAGCAGTTTACGCGGGACAGACTCTGGAAACACCATATATTTT